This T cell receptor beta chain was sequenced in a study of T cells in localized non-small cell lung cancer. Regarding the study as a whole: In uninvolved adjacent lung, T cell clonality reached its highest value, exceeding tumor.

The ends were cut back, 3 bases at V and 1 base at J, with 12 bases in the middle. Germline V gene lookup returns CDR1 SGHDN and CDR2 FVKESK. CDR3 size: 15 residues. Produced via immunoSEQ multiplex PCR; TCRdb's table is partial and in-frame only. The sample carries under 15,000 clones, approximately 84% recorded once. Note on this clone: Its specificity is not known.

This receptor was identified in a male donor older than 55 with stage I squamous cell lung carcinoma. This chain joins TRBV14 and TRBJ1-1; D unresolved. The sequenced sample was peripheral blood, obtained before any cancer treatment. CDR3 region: CASSHIKQKNTEAFF. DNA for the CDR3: TGTGCCAGCAGCCATATTAAACAGAAGAACACTGAAGCTTTCTTT.